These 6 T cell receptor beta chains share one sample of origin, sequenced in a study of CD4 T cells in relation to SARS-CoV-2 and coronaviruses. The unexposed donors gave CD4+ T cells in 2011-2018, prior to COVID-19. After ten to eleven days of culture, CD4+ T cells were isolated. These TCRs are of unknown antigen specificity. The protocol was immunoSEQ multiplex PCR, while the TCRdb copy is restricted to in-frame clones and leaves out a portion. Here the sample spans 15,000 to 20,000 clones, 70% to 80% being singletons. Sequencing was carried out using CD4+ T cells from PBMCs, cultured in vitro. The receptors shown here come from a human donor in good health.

CDR3 loop: CASSLGWTPPEETQYF. CDR3 bases: TGTGCCAGCAGCTTAGGCTGGACACCTCCTGAAGAGACCCAGTACTTC. The chain joins TRBV11-3 to TRBJ2-5; possible D gene TRBD1, 5 bases. CDR3 length equals 16 residues. Trimming removed 1 base from V and 3 bases from J, with 15 bases in between. Germline V gene lookup returns CDR1 SGHNT and CDR2 YENEEA. The whole variable domain, filled in from reference TRBV11-3 and TRBJ2-5, reads EAGVVQSPRYKIIEKKQPVAFWCNPISGHNTLYWYLQNLGQGPELLIRYENEEAVDDSQLPKDRFSAERLKGVDSTLKIQPAELGDSAVYLCASSLGWTPPEETQYFGPGTRLLVL.

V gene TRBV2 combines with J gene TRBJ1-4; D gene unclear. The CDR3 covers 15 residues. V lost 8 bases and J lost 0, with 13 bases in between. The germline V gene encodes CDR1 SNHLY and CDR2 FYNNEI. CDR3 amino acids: CASLKGKATNEKLFF. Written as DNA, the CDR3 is TGTGCCAGCCTTAAGGGAAAGGCAACTAATGAAAAACTGTTTTTT.

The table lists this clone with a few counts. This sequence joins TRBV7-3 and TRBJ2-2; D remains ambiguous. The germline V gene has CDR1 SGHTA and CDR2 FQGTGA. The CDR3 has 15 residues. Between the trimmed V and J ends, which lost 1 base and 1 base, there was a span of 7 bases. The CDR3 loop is CASSLMSGNTGELFF. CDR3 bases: TGTGCCAGCAGCTTAATGTCCGGGAACACCGGGGAGCTGTTTTTT.

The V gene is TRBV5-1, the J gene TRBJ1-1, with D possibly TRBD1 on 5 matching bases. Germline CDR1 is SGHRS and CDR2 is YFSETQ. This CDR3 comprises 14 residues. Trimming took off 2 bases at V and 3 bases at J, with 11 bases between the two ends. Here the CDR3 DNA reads TGCGCCAGCAGCTTAGACAGAGAATACACTGAAGCTTTCTTT. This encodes CASSLDREYTEAFF.

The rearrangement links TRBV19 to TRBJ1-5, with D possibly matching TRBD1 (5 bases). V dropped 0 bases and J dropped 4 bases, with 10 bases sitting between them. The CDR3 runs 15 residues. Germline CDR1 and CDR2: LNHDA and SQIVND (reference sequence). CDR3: CASSIDRQNNQPQHF. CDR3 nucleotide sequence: TGTGCCAGTAGTATAGATAGACAGAATAATCAGCCCCAGCATTTT.

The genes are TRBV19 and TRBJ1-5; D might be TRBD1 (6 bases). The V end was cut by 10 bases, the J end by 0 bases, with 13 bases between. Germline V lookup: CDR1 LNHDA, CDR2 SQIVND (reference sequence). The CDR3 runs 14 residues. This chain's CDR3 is CAISRGYSNQPQHF. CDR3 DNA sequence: TGTGCCATTAGCAGGGGTTATAGCAATCAGCCCCAGCATTTT.